Listed below are T cell receptor beta chains from one sample, sequenced in a study of graft-versus-host responses after intestinal transplantation. The table came from immunoSEQ multiplex PCR; TCRdb's copy has only in-frame clones and leaves some out. The data contain 9,900 or so clones, roughly 30% of them singletons. The sample in question was alloreactive CD4+ T cells from a mixed lymphocyte reaction culture, obtained before transplantation. The receptors originated from a human patient who was an organ donor for intestinal transplantation. Both conserved end residues are part of each CDR3. The D gene is left open where the match is weak. Not all rows give a size; the values are once, few, many and, for expanded clones, a class.

abundance	len	v_gene	j_gene	d_gene	CDR3nt	CDR3aa
NA	15	TRBV5-4	TRBJ2-1	TRBD1	TGTGCCAGCAGCCACAGGGGGGTTTCGACGAATGAGCAGTTCTTC	CASSHRGVSTNEQFF
NA	14	TRBV9	TRBJ2-1	TRBD2	TGTGCCAGCAGCGTAGATCTAGCGGGAGGAACCCAGTTCTTC	CASSVDLAGGTQFF
NA	15	TRBV9	TRBJ2-1	TRBD2	TGTGCCAGCAGCGCCGGACTAGCGGGGAGGAATGAGCAGTTCTTC	CASSAGLAGRNEQFF
NA	15	TRBV4-1	TRBJ2-7	TRBD1	TGCGCCAGCAGCCAAACAGGGGGTTCCGCCTACGAGCAGTACTTC	CASSQTGGSAYEQYF
NA	14	TRBV7-9	TRBJ1-2	TRBD1	TGTGCCAGCAGCCACAGGGGAAGGGACTATGGCTACACCTTC	CASSHRGRDYGYTF
NA	16	TRBV5-6	TRBJ2-5	TRBD2	TGTGCCAGCAGCTTGGCCGCCGGGCGGGGGGGAGAGACCCAGTACTTC	CASSLAAGRGGETQYF
few	13	TRBV6-5	TRBJ2-1	TRBD2	TGTGCCAGCAGGTCGCGGGGGGCCCATGAGCAGTTCTTC	CASRSRGAHEQFF
NA	14	TRBV5-4	TRBJ2-6	NA	TGTGCCAGCAGCAAGGGGGCTGGGGCCAACGTCCTGACTTTC	CASSKGAGANVLTF
few	15	TRBV19	TRBJ2-5	NA	TGTGCCAGTAGCCACCCGCCGGGGAACCAAGAGACCCAGTACTTC	CASSHPPGNQETQYF
once	14	TRBV19	TRBJ2-7	NA	TGTGCCAGTAGTATCAACAGGGAAGTCCGCGAGCAGTACTTC	CASSINREVREQYF
few	13	TRBV19	TRBJ1-1	NA	TGTGCCAGTACTGTTAAGGGGCCAACTGAAGCTTTCTTT	CASTVKGPTEAFF
few	11	TRBV5-1	TRBJ2-3	NA	TGCGCCAGCAGCGAGTATGATACGCAGTATTTT	CASSEYDTQYF
NA	13	TRBV10-3	TRBJ1-4	NA	TGTGCCATCAGTGGGACAGAAAATGAAAAACTGTTTTTT	CAISGTENEKLFF
medium-sized	14	TRBV28	TRBJ2-1	TRBD1	TGTGCCAGCAGTCCCCAGGACAGGGACAGTGGGCAGTTCTTC	CASSPQDRDSGQFF
few	16	TRBV21-1	TRBJ1-1	NA	TGTGCCAGCAGCTCCCGGTTTCAGGGCTGGTACACTGAAGCTTTCTTT	CASSSRFQGWYTEAFF
medium-sized	14	TRBV7-2	TRBJ2-1	TRBD2	TGTGCCAGCGGGATCGGACTAGCCTACAATGAGCAGTTCTTC	CASGIGLAYNEQFF
NA	13	TRBV19	TRBJ2-2	NA	TGTGCCAGTAGTACAGCGAACACCGGGGAGCTGTTTTTT	CASSTANTGELFF
NA	13	TRBV5-1	TRBJ1-6	NA	TGCGCCAGCAGCCCAGGAGAGGGCTCTCCCCTCCACTTT	CASSPGEGSPLHF
NA	16	TRBV7-9	TRBJ2-2	TRBD2	TGTGCCAGCAGCCCCGGACTAGCGGGGGGCACCGGGGAGCTGTTTTTT	CASSPGLAGGTGELFF
medium-sized	13	TRBV28	TRBJ2-2	TRBD1	TGTGCCACCGGTGACAGGGGAACCGGGGAGCTGTTTTTT	CATGDRGTGELFF
NA	15	TRBV29-1	TRBJ1-1	NA	TGCAGCGTTGAAGTCAGGGGCCTCATGAACACTGAAGCTTTCTTT	CSVEVRGLMNTEAFF
NA	16	TRBV6-5	TRBJ2-7	NA	TGTGCCAGCAGTTACAGTCCGGCAGACTACCGCTACGAGCAGTACTTC	CASSYSPADYRYEQYF
NA	13	TRBV19	TRBJ1-5	TRBD1	TGTGCCAGTAAAGGACAGGGGGATCAGCCCCAGCATTTT	CASKGQGDQPQHF
medium-sized	15	TRBV7-9	TRBJ1-3	NA	TGTGCCAGCAGCTTTGTCTTCAGCTCTGGAAACACCATATATTTT	CASSFVFSSGNTIYF
medium-sized	15	TRBV4-3	TRBJ1-5	NA	TGCGCCAGCAGCCAAGCCCCGGAGGGGAAGGAGCCCCAGCATTTT	CASSQAPEGKEPQHF
NA	14	TRBV4-3	TRBJ1-1	NA	TGCGCCAGCAGCCAAGCCCTACGGAACACTGAAGCTTTCTTT	CASSQALRNTEAFF
NA	15	TRBV15	TRBJ2-1	NA	TGTGCCACCAGCAGAGATCGCGCCATCTACAATGAGCAGTTCTTC	CATSRDRAIYNEQFF
NA	14	TRBV29-1	TRBJ1-2	TRBD1	TGCAGCGTTGGCCTAGGAGGGACAGTCTATGGCTACACCTTC	CSVGLGGTVYGYTF
medium-sized	17	TRBV5-6	TRBJ2-3	TRBD2	TGTGCCAGCAGCTACGTCCTCCTAGCGGGGGGAACGAATACGCAGTATTTT	CASSYVLLAGGTNTQYF
NA	15	TRBV28	TRBJ2-7	TRBD1	TGTGCCAGCAGTGGATACAGGGGGAAGGCCTACGAGCAGTACTTC	CASSGYRGKAYEQYF
NA	13	TRBV11-2	TRBJ2-7	TRBD1	TGTGCCAGCAGCCCCGACAGGGGCTACGAGCAGTACTTC	CASSPDRGYEQYF
medium-sized	15	TRBV4-3	TRBJ1-5	TRBD1	TGCGCCAGCAGCCAATACAGGGGACAGGATCAGCCCCAGCATTTT	CASSQYRGQDQPQHF
NA	16	TRBV4-1	TRBJ2-3	NA	TGCGCCAGCAGCCTCCAAAGACAGGTCAGGACAGATACGCAGTATTTT	CASSLQRQVRTDTQYF
NA	14	TRBV7-2	TRBJ1-5	NA	TGTGCCAGCAGCCAAAGATGGGAGGGACAGCCCCAGCATTTT	CASSQRWEGQPQHF
few	16	TRBV4-2	TRBJ1-4	NA	TGTGCCAGCAGCCAAGTCGCTAAGGGGGCTAATGAAAAACTGTTTTTT	CASSQVAKGANEKLFF